A single sample is the source of the 9 T cell receptor beta chains below, sequenced in a study of blood T cell repertoires in COVID-19. TCRdb keeps only in-frame clones here, not all; method: immunoSEQ multiplex PCR. The sample lists approximately 290,000 clones, 70% to 90% occurring once. The specimen sequenced was PBMCs or T cells enriched from blood (not recorded which). Source of these receptors: a woman aged 25-40 years who had recovered from COVID-19.

The chain employs TRBV28 and TRBJ1-1; D is uncertain. Per the germline V gene, CDR1 is MDHEN and CDR2 is SYDVKM. The CDR3 totals 14 residues. Trimming took 5 bases from V and 0 from J, leaving 10 bases between them. CDR3 residues: CASSRRFLNTEAFF. The CDR3 nucleotides are TGTGCCAGCAGTAGGAGGTTTTTGAACACTGAAGCTTTCTTT.

V and J are TRBV19 and TRBJ1-1; 7 bases are shared with TRBD1. The CDR3 consists of 15 residues. V was pared by 3 bases and J by 4 bases, with 8 bases of the junction left unmatched. CDR1 and CDR2 (germline): LNHDA, SQIVND (reference sequence). The CDR3 DNA reads TGTGCCAGTAGTATCTCAGGGGGAGAGGGCACTGAAGCTTTCTTT. Amino acid sequence: CASSISGGEGTEAFF.

The chain recombines TRBV28 with TRBJ1-2; TRBD1 might be the D (6 bases). In germline, CDR1 is MDHEN, CDR2 SYDVKM. This CDR3 comprises 13 residues. V was pared by 3 bases and J by 6 bases, with 11 bases between. The CDR3 region has the DNA TGTGCCAGCAGTTTTGGGGGCCCCGATGGCTACACCTTC. It codes for CASSFGGPDGYTF.

V is TRBV6-6 and J is TRBJ1-2; TRBD1 aligns across 10 bases. V lost 5 bases, J lost 4 bases, and 25 bases stayed unmatched. The CDR3 runs 21 residues. The V gene's germline CDR1 is MNHNY and CDR2 SVGAGI (reference sequence). The CDR3 spells CASSPGKTVGQGRSPGYGYTF. CDR3 DNA sequence: TGTGCCAGCAGTCCGGGGAAGACTGTGGGACAGGGGCGCTCCCCCGGCTATGGCTACACCTTC.

The chain has TRBV10-3 and TRBJ2-6; D possibly corresponds to TRBD2 (5 bases). The CDR3 contains 15 residues. V was clipped by 6 bases and J by 3 bases, with 12 bases between them. The V gene's germline CDR1 is ENHRY and CDR2 SYGVKD. CDR3 sequence reads: CAIRGRGGGANVLTF. DNA for the CDR3: TGTGCCATCAGGGGCCGGGGTGGTGGGGCCAACGTCCTGACTTTC.

The chain joins TRBV11-1 to TRBJ2-7; TRBD1 is a possible D gene (5 bases). Germline CDR1 reads SGHAT; CDR2 reads FQDESV (reference sequence). The V end was cut by 5 bases, the J end by 3 bases, with 20 bases between. This CDR3 spans 16 amino acids. CDR3: CASSPTYPGHLYEQYF. The DNA for the CDR3 is TGTGCCAGCAGCCCGACCTACCCTGGACACCTCTACGAGCAGTACTTC.

The chain has TRBV19 and TRBJ2-2, with D tentatively TRBD1 (5 bases). CDR3 length: 14 residues. Trimming pared 5 bases from V and 5 bases from J, leaving 12 bases between. Looked up from germline, CDR1 is LNHDA and CDR2 is SQIVND (reference sequence). This CDR3 is CASSLGAATGELFF. In DNA form, the CDR3 reads TGTGCCAGTAGTCTTGGGGCCGCGACCGGGGAGCTGTTTTTT.

The chain uses TRBV28 and TRBJ2-1; possibly TRBD1 for D (5 bases). V lost 7 bases, J lost 5 bases, and 12 bases lay in between. The length of the CDR3 is 13 residues. Looked up from germline, CDR1 is MDHEN and CDR2 is SYDVKM. CDR3 sequence reads: CASKMVGDNEQFF. The CDR3 nucleotides read TGTGCCAGCAAGATGGTAGGGGACAATGAGCAGTTCTTC.

This clone was seen more than once but under ten times. The CDR3 protein is CASSFFGTGESPLHF. CDR3 nucleotides: TGTGCCAGCAGTTTCTTTGGGACAGGGGAGTCACCCCTCCACTTT. This chain links TRBV27 with TRBJ1-6; 10 bases match TRBD1. Germline V gene data show CDR1 as MNHEY and CDR2 as SMNVEV (reference sequence). With V trimmed by 3 bases and J by 10 bases, 6 bases remained unmatched. The CDR3 is made up of 15 amino acids.